This T cell receptor (beta chain) was profiled in a study of T cell repertoires in cytomegalovirus infection. Study-wide background: CMV infection together with matching HLA type was indicated by public TCR beta signatures. Study conclusions and caveats: CMV-specific TCR beta clonotypes restricted by HLA-C dominated the ex vivo response.

Germline loops: CDR1 SGHTA, CDR2 FQGNSA. Trimming at V came to 4 bases and at J to 2 bases, leaving 5 bases not matched to a gene. The CDR3 length is 15 residues. This clonotype was seen at least ten times. The target antigen is unknown. Each CDR3 protein is one row after TCRdb ran MiXCR on the reads. This sample carries approximately 910,000 distinct CDR3 sequences, roughly a third of them seen once, and the ten largest clones take 13%. This clonotype was obtained from a human donor in good health (CMV status not recorded). Some clones in this sample may be carry-over from other donors' samples. The rearrangement uses TRBV7-2 and TRBJ2-1, with 7 bases that match TRBD1. Sequenced here: cultured CD8+ T cells from PBMCs, sampled from culture after CMV antigen stimulation. CDR3 sequence: CASSSYRGTYNEQFF. DNA of the CDR3: TGTGCCAGCAGCTCATACAGGGGAACCTACAATGAGCAGTTCTTC.